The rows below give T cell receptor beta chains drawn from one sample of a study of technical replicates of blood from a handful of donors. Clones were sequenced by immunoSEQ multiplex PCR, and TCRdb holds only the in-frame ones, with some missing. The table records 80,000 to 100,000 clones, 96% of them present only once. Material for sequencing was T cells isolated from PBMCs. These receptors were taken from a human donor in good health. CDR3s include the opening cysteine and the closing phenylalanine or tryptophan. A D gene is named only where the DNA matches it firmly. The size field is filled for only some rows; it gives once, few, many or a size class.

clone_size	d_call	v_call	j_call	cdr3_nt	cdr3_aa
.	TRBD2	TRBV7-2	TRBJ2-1	TGTGCCAGCAGCCTATCCGGGACTAGCGGGTACAATGAGCAGTTCTTC	CASSLSGTSGYNEQFF
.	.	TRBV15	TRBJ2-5	TGTGCCACCAGCAGGGGCCTAGCGATTAAGACCCAGTACTTC	CATSRGLAIKTQYF
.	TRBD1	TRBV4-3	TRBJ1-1	TGCGCCAGCAGCCAAGATCCCGGGACAGGGGATGGCACTGAAGCTTTCTTT	CASSQDPGTGDGTEAFF
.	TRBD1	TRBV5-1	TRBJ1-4	TGCGCCAGCAGCTTAAACACCGGGACAGGAAATGAAAAACTGTTTTTT	CASSLNTGTGNEKLFF
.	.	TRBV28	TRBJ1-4	TGTGCCAGCAGTTTAGGGACGGGACTACGGGAAAAACTGTTTTTT	CASSLGTGLREKLFF
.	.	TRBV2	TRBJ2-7	TGTGCCAGCAGAACAGGCTACGAGCAGTACTTC	CASRTGYEQYF
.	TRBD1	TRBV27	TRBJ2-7	TGTGCCACGGGACAGGGGGCGTTGGACGAGCAGTACTTC	CATGQGALDEQYF
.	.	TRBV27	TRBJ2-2	TGTGCCAGCAGTTTATCGCGGCCCGGGGAGCTGTTTTTT	CASSLSRPGELFF
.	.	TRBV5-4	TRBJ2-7	TGTGCCAGCAGCTTGGGGCAGTTCTACGAGCAGTACTTC	CASSLGQFYEQYF
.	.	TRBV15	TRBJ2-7	TGTGCCACCAGCACATTCTACGAGCAGTACTTC	CATSTFYEQYF
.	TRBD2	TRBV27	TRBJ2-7	TGTGCCAGCAGTCCGGGACTAGCCTACTACGAGCAGTACTTC	CASSPGLAYYEQYF
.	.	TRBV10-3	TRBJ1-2	TGTGCCATCAGTGAGGGGGAGAACTATGGCTACACCTTC	CAISEGENYGYTF
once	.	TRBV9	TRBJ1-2	TGTGCCAGCAGTGAAACCCTGACAGGCTATGGCTACACCTTC	CASSETLTGYGYTF
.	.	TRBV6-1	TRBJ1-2	TGTGCCAGCAGTGAAGGTCCGGCTAACTATGGCTACACCTTC	CASSEGPANYGYTF
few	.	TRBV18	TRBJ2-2	TGTGCCAGCTCACCATTCCAGGAAACCGCCGGGGAGCTGTTTTTT	CASSPFQETAGELFF
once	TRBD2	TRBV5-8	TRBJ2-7	TGTGCCAGCAGCCCCCGGGGGGGCTCCTACGAGCAGTACTTC	CASSPRGGSYEQYF
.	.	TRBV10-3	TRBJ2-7	TGTGCCATCCGCCTCGGTGGCTCCTACGAGCAGTACTTC	CAIRLGGSYEQYF
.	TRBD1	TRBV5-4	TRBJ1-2	TGTGCCAGCAGCGATGACAGGGTATATGGCTACACCTTC	CASSDDRVYGYTF
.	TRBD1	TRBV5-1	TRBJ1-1	TGCGCCAGCAGCTTGCAGGGACAGACTGAAGCTTTCTTT	CASSLQGQTEAFF
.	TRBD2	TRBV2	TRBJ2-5	TGTGCCAGCAGTGAAGGGGGGGGGACCCAGTACTTC	CASSEGGGTQYF
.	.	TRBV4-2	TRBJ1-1	TGTGCCAGCAGCCATCAGACAGGCGAAGCTTTCTTT	CASSHQTGEAFF
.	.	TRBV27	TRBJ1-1	TGTGCCAGCAGTTCCAGATATTACACTGAAGCTTTCTTT	CASSSRYYTEAFF
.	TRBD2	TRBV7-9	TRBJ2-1	TGTGCCAGCAGCCCCGGAGCCTCTAGCGGGAGGGTAGGAGAGCAGTTCTTC	CASSPGASSGRVGEQFF
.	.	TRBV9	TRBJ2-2	TGTGCCAGCAGCGCGACGGGCACCGGGGAGCTGTTTTTT	CASSATGTGELFF
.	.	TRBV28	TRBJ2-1	TGTGCCAGCAACCCTTTGGGGGCGGGAGACAATGAGCAGTTCTTC	CASNPLGAGDNEQFF
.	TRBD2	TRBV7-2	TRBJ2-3	TGTGCCAGCAGCCCCAGCGGGAGGGCCAGAGATACGCAGTATTTT	CASSPSGRARDTQYF